This T cell receptor beta chain was identified in a study of blood T cell repertoires in COVID-19. Looking at the study overall: The United States, Italy and Spain were the sources of the acute and convalescent COVID-19 samples.

Source study methods: Reference gene primer amplification gave estimated nucleated cell counts. Generated by immunoSEQ multiplex PCR, the TCRdb table keeps only in-frame clones and is missing some. Clone size and the V and J calls come from that table; the DNA yielded D and trimming. Among under 150,000 clones, 84% were seen once, and the ten largest hold about 2.2%. The germline V and J ends were trimmed by 4 bases and 1 base, with 8 bases remaining between them. The germline V gene has CDR1 SGDLS and CDR2 YYNGEE. CDR3 length equals 13 residues. The participants were between about 18 and 90 years old and came from about two dozen US areas. Clinical histories supplied by participants themselves formed the basis of cohort assignment.

Sequencing was carried out using PBMCs or T cells enriched from blood (not recorded which). The chain combines TRBV9 with TRBJ1-1; D is undetermined. This sequence was found in a man in his forties or fifties with acute COVID-19. CDR3: CASSSDWNTEAFF. The CDR3 DNA reads as TGTGCCAGCAGCTCCGACTGGAACACTGAAGCTTTCTTT.